Shown below are 20 T cell receptor beta chains from a single sample sequenced in a study of T cells after yellow fever vaccination. TCRdb passed the 5' RACE reads through MiXCR, listing each CDR3 protein once. This repertoire shows some 390,000 distinct CDR3 sequences, approximately 18% found once; its top ten account for roughly a sixth. Sequences were derived from PBMCs, sampled before the yellow fever booster vaccination. These receptor sequences come from a man between 18 and 29 years old who received the YFV17D yellow fever vaccine.

This clonotype was recorded a few times. The gene calls are TRBV10-3 and TRBJ2-7, with 14 bases matching TRBD2. The CDR3 totals 14 residues. The germline gives CDR1 ENHRY, CDR2 SYGVKD. The V and J ends lost 9 bases and 6 bases, in that order; junction bases with no gene match: 7. The DNA of the CDR3 is TGTGCCATGGCCGCCGGGACTAGCGGGGGCGAGCAGTACTTC. Protein: CAMAAGTSGGEQYF.

The CDR3 DNA reads as TGTGCCAGCAGCCCGGGTGTAGCGGGGGGCCCCACAGATACGCAGTATTTT. Protein product: CASSPGVAGGPTDTQYF. V and J are TRBV7-2 and TRBJ2-3, with 10 bases that match TRBD2. Germline loops: CDR1 SGHTA, CDR2 FQGNSA. There are 17 residues in the CDR3. V shed 5 bases and J 2 bases; nucleotides not matched to a gene: 10.

This clonotype occurred many times. The genes are TRBV30 and TRBJ2-2; the D gene is possibly TRBD2 (7 bases). Trimming removed 2 bases at V and 5 bases at J, with 15 bases between. The CDR3 loop spans 15 amino acids. Germline CDR1 and CDR2: GTSNPN and SVGIG (reference sequence). In nucleotides, the CDR3 is TGTGCCTGGAGTCGGCGGGGGCGAAGAACCGGGGAGCTGTTTTTT. Translation gives CAWSRRGRRTGELFF.

This chain uses TRBV20-1 with TRBJ2-4, with 11 nucleotides matching TRBD2. V trimming: 6 bases; J trimming: 3 bases; junction bases outside the gene matches: 4. Germline V gene lookup returns CDR1 DFQATT and CDR2 SNEGSKA (reference sequence). This CDR3 has 14 amino acids. The chain's CDR3 is CSAPTSGDKNIQYF. CDR3 sequence (DNA): TGCAGTGCCCCGACTAGCGGGGACAAAAACATTCAGTACTTC.

The V gene is TRBV12-3 or TRBV12-4, the J gene TRBJ2-2; D is uncertain. V lost 3 bases and J 0 bases, leaving 8 bases between the germline ends. This CDR3 has 15 amino acids. The CDR3 nucleotides are TGTGCCAGCAGTTTGCCGGCTTCGAACACCGGGGAGCTGTTTTTT. Translating it yields CASSLPASNTGELFF.

The chain has TRBV4-2 and TRBJ1-5, with D tentatively TRBD1 (6 bases). V lost 4 bases to trimming and J lost 0 bases, with 16 bases between them. Germline V gene sequence: CDR1 LGHNA, CDR2 YNFKEQ. The CDR3 contains 17 residues. CDR3 DNA sequence: TGTGCCAGCAGCCCGGGACCAGGGGATAATAGCAATCAGCCCCAGCATTTT. Residues: CASSPGPGDNSNQPQHF.

The chain combines TRBV2 with TRBJ1-2, with D possibly being TRBD1 (5 bases). V lost 11 bases, J lost 3 bases, and 16 bases lay in between. The CDR3 length is 13 residues. Germline-derived CDR1 and CDR2 are SNHLY and FYNNEI. The CDR3 sequence: CACQGGLHYGYTF. CDR3 in DNA: TGTGCCTGCCAGGGAGGGTTGCACTATGGCTACACCTTC.

This clonotype came up a few times. V gene TRBV11-2 combines with J gene TRBJ2-5; D remains unclear. V lost 3 bases, J lost 5 bases, and 7 bases lay in between. Germline lookup yields CDR1 SGHAT and CDR2 FQNNGV. This CDR3 has 12 residues. The CDR3 DNA is TGTGCCAGCAGCTTCGCAGGCGAGACCCAGTACTTC. Translating gives CASSFAGETQYF.

The genes are TRBV5-6 and TRBJ2-7; a possible D gene is TRBD2 (6 bases). The germline V and J ends were trimmed by 6 bases and 3 bases, with 13 bases remaining between them. Germline V lookup: CDR1 SGHDT, CDR2 YYEEEE. This CDR3 region has 13 residues. CDR3 coding DNA: TGTGCCAGCACCTCGGGACTTCACTACGAGCAGTACGTC. It specifies CASTSGLHYEQYV.

This chain joins TRBV3-1 and TRBJ2-5, with 8 bases lining up with TRBD1. The V gene end was trimmed by 4 bases and the J gene end by 5 bases; junction bases not matched to a gene: 6. This CDR3 spans 14 amino acids. Per germline, CDR1 LGHDT and CDR2 YNNKEL (reference sequence). CDR3 sequence reads: CASSPGGLRETQYF. CDR3 DNA sequence: TGTGCCAGCAGCCCAGGGGGCTTAAGGGAGACCCAGTACTTC.

This clonotype has a handful of counts. The chain has TRBV20-1 and TRBJ2-3, with 9 bases identical to TRBD2. CDR3 length equals 15 residues. After removal of 2 bases from V and 6 bases from J, the junction contained 9 bases not matched to a gene. Looked up from germline, CDR1 is DFQATT and CDR2 is SNEGSKA (reference sequence). The chain's CDR3 is CSARTPGLAGDTQYF. The CDR3 bases are TGCAGTGCTAGAACGCCGGGACTAGCAGGGGATACGCAGTATTTT.

This clonotype was detected a few times. J is TRBJ2-5 and V is TRBV4-3; 10 bases line up with TRBD1. The CDR3 has 15 residues. Germline V CDR1 and CDR2: LGHNA, YSLEER. The V gene end was trimmed by 1 base and the J gene end by 4 bases; junction bases not matched to a gene: 3. The CDR3 loop is CASSQARQGAETQYF. The DNA for the CDR3 is TGCGCCAGCAGCCAAGCGAGACAGGGGGCAGAGACCCAGTACTTC.

The CDR3 here is CASSPDGANTGELFF. CDR3 nucleotides: TGTGCCAGCAGCCCCGACGGAGCAAACACCGGGGAGCTGTTTTTT. The genes are TRBV5-6 and TRBJ2-2; D is ambiguous. The CDR3 contains 15 residues. Deletions cut 4 bases from V and 2 bases from J, with 12 bases between. Germline V gene lookup returns CDR1 SGHDT and CDR2 YYEEEE. The full variable domain, its missing parts supplied by reference TRBV5-6 and TRBJ2-2, is DAGVTQSPTHLIKTRGQQVTLRCSPKSGHDTVSWYQQALGQGPQFIFQYYEEEERQRGNFPDRFSGHQFPNYSSELNVNALLLGDSALYLCASSPDGANTGELFFGEGSRLTVL.

The sample holds a few counts of this clonotype. CDR3 in DNA: TGTGCCAGCAGCCGAAGCGGGTCTGTGAACACTGAAGCTTTCTTT. Translation gives CASSRSGSVNTEAFF. The V gene is TRBV7-2, the J gene TRBJ1-1; no reliable D call. Germline V gene sequence: CDR1 SGHTA, CDR2 FQGNSA. The CDR3 is 15 residues long. The V end was cut by 5 bases, the J end by 0 bases, with 13 bases between.

This clonotype was seen a few times. The gene calls are TRBV2 and TRBJ2-1; 8 bases map to TRBD2. CDR1 is SNHLY and CDR2 is FYNNEI in the germline V gene. The CDR3 covers 15 residues. J lost 5 bases, V lost 2 bases, and 5 bases had no gene match. This CDR3 reads CASSEQGLVHNEQFF. Here the CDR3 DNA reads TGTGCCAGCAGTGAACAGGGACTAGTCCACAATGAGCAGTTCTTC.

This clonotype has a handful of counts. The chain combines TRBV12-3 or TRBV12-4 with TRBJ2-1, with D possibly matching TRBD2 (6 bases). The CDR3 is 14 residues long. V lost 4 bases, J lost 5 bases, and 12 bases lay in between. The CDR3 DNA is TGTGCCAGCAGTTCGCCCGGGAGACACAATGAGCAGTTCTTC. It yields the protein CASSSPGRHNEQFF.

This clonotype was seen only a few times. The rearrangement links TRBV5-1 to TRBJ1-2; 8 positions agree with TRBD1. This CDR3 spans 16 amino acids. Trimming at V came to 0 bases and at J to 2 bases, leaving 6 bases not matched to a gene. Germline V gene sequence: CDR1 SGHRS, CDR2 YFSETQ. The CDR3 sequence is CASSLVVTGENYGYTF. The CDR3 DNA sequence: TGCGCCAGCAGCTTGGTTGTGACAGGGGAAAACTATGGCTACACCTTC.

The chain has TRBV4-2 and TRBJ1-6; 9 nucleotides match TRBD1. J was trimmed by 8 bases and V by 4 bases; bases with no gene match: 6. CDR1 LGHNA and CDR2 YNFKEQ come from the germline V gene. This CDR3 contains 15 residues. CDR3 sequence reads: CASSPGQGNDSPLHF. The CDR3, as DNA: TGTGCCAGCAGCCCAGGACAGGGGAACGATTCACCCCTCCACTTT.

The chain carries TRBV19 and TRBJ1-1, with TRBD1 as a possible D gene (5 bases). V was cut by 6 bases and J by 5 bases, with 13 bases left in between. The CDR3 length is 13 residues. Germline V gene data show CDR1 as LNHDA and CDR2 as SQIVND (reference sequence). CDR3 residues: CASRMGGWTEAFF. The CDR3 region has the DNA TGTGCCAGTAGGATGGGGGGATGGACTGAAGCTTTCTTT.

J is TRBJ2-7 and V is TRBV4-2, with D perhaps TRBD1 (6 bases). V lost 0 bases, J lost 1 base, and 10 bases lay in between. The germline V gene encodes CDR1 LGHNA and CDR2 YNFKEQ. This CDR3 spans 15 amino acids. The CDR3 spells CASSQDRGLSYEQYV. CDR3 DNA: TGTGCCAGCAGCCAAGACAGGGGTCTATCCTACGAGCAGTACGTC.